One T cell receptor (beta chain) is described in this entry. The antigen is undetermined. All the patients suffered relapse after autologous stem cell transplantation, and brentuximab vedotin exposure differed. The data belong to a study of PD-1 blockade in classical Hodgkin lymphoma. Across the study: Every 2 weeks, patients had 3 mg/kg nivolumab intravenously.

Study-level points and caveats: Complete responders entered with baseline diversity on par with newly diagnosed patients, the results showed. Repertoire difference causes, possibly disease activity or prior therapy, remain undefined.

The CDR3 is 14 residues long. The V and J ends lost 2 bases and 5 bases, in that order; junction bases with no gene match: 4. Germline V gene sequence: CDR1 SGHTA, CDR2 FQGNSA. Sequencing was performed with immunoSEQ multiplex PCR; in TCRdb, only in-frame clones are kept and a portion is missing. The sample contains about 23,000 clones, roughly two thirds of which appear only once. This receptor was taken from a human donor with classical Hodgkin lymphoma. The chain couples TRBV7-2 to TRBJ1-1, with TRBD1 matching 8 bases. The material was peripheral blood mononuclear cells (PBMCs), obtained at baseline. The DNA of the CDR3 is TGTGCCAGCAGCTTACAGGGGGCGCGAACTGAAGCTTTCTTT. It yields the protein CASSLQGARTEAFF.